Listed below are T cell receptor beta chains from one sample, sequenced in a study of identical twins. MiXCR, applied by TCRdb to the 5' RACE reads, yields one record per CDR3 protein. The sample records some 590,000 distinct CDR3 sequences, roughly 9.9% being singletons. These records were also assigned to another study, of yellow fever vaccine responses in identical twins.

Source material: PBMCs. The source is a woman between 18 and 29 years old in good health. CDR3s include the opening cysteine and the closing phenylalanine or tryptophan. A D gene is named only where the DNA matches it firmly. Clone size is stated in some rows and not others, as once, few, many or a class when expanded.

D,J,size,V,DNA,CDR3
NA,TRBJ2-3,NA,TRBV20-1,TGCAGTGCTAGATCGAGAGGGTCTGGGGTAGATACGCAGTATTTT,CSARSRGSGVDTQYF
TRBD2,TRBJ2-1,NA,TRBV12-3/TRBV12-4,TGTGCCAGCAGTCCCTATGCGGGAGGGCGATTCAATGAGCAGTTCTTC,CASSPYAGGRFNEQFF
NA,TRBJ2-1,few,TRBV6-2/TRBV6-3,TGTGCCAGCAGTTCGTGGGAACCGCTCTACAATGAGCAGTTCTTC,CASSSWEPLYNEQFF
TRBD2,TRBJ2-1,NA,TRBV7-9,TGTGCCAGCAGCTTAGTCACTAGCGGTGGTGCCTACAATGAGCAGTTCTTC,CASSLVTSGGAYNEQFF
NA,TRBJ1-1,NA,TRBV4-2,TGTGCCAGCAGCCAAGATTGGGGGGGGAACACTGAAGCTTTCTTT,CASSQDWGGNTEAFF
TRBD2,TRBJ2-3,many,TRBV12-3/TRBV12-4,TGTGCCAGCAGCCGCACTAGCGGGTTGCCAGATACGCAGTATTTT,CASSRTSGLPDTQYF
TRBD1,TRBJ2-1,many,TRBV5-1,TGCGCCAGCAGCTTGATGCCAGGGGGCCTAAGCTCCTACAATGAGCAGTTCTTC,CASSLMPGGLSSYNEQFF
NA,TRBJ2-5,NA,TRBV7-3,TGTGCCAGCATTGAGAGGACGATCCTCGACCAAGAGACCCAGTACTTC,CASIERTILDQETQYF
TRBD1,TRBJ1-1,NA,TRBV20-1,TGCAGTGCTAGAATTCCGACAGGGGGAATTGATGAAGCTTTCTTT,CSARIPTGGIDEAFF
TRBD2,TRBJ2-1,few,TRBV24-1,TGTGCCACCAGTGGGTTTGCTGGGGGACTAGCCTCGCATGAGCAGTTCTTC,CATSGFAGGLASHEQFF
NA,TRBJ1-5,few,TRBV20-1,TGCAGTGCTAGACCGGGGACCGAGCAGCCCCAGCATTTT,CSARPGTEQPQHF
NA,TRBJ2-7,NA,TRBV4-2,TGTGCCAGCAGCCAAGCCGAGGGGCCGGCCTACGAGCAGTACTTC,CASSQAEGPAYEQYF
NA,TRBJ2-1,many,TRBV12-3/TRBV12-4,TGTGCCAGCAGTCCCACGGGTGGAACGGGTAATGAGCAGTTCTTC,CASSPTGGTGNEQFF
NA,TRBJ2-3,many,TRBV12-3/TRBV12-4,TGTGCCAGCAGTCCATTACAGGTTGCTAGCACAGATACGCAGTATTTT,CASSPLQVASTDTQYF